The 26 T cell receptor beta chains below come from one sample, sequenced in a study of control samples from healthy donors and cancer patients. Assay used: immunoSEQ multiplex PCR; TCRdb lists only in-frame clones, some missing. The table includes about 100,000 clones, more than 75% detected once. The sample taken for sequencing was blood. These receptors originate from a woman aged 45-59 years in good health.

The chain recombines TRBV15 with TRBJ2-3; TRBD1 matches 10 bases. Germline CDR1 LNHNV, CDR2 YYDKDF (reference sequence). Unmatched junction bases numbered 13, after V lost 5 bases and J lost 14 bases. CDR3 length: 14 residues. The CDR3 nucleotides are TGTGCCACCAGCGCCTCCGCAGGGGGGGACAGGGGGTATTTT. Translated, it gives CATSASAGGDRGYF.

The V call is TRBV7-9, the J call TRBJ2-7; either TRBD1 or TRBD2 may fit D (6 bases each). V lost 5 bases and J lost 4, with 12 bases in between. This CDR3 spans 13 amino acids. Germline V gene lookup returns CDR1 SEHNR and CDR2 FQNEAQ (reference sequence). The CDR3 region has the DNA TGTGCCAGCAGCCCGAGGGGGGTGTACGAGCAGTACTTC. This codes for CASSPRGVYEQYF.

The V gene is TRBV19, the J gene TRBJ2-1; 7 nucleotides agree with TRBD2. J was trimmed by 6 bases and V by 4 bases; bases with no gene match: 18. Germline loops: CDR1 LNHDA, CDR2 SQIVND (reference sequence). This CDR3 comprises 18 residues. This chain's CDR3 is CASSTFDSASGNTNEQFF. In nucleotides, the CDR3 is TGTGCCAGTAGTACATTCGACAGCGCTAGCGGCAACACCAATGAGCAGTTCTTC. The full variable domain, with the rest looked up from reference TRBV19 and TRBJ2-1, is DGGITQSPKYLFRKEGQNVTLSCEQNLNHDAMYWYRQDPGQGLRLIYYSQIVNDFQKGDIAEGYSVSREKKESFPLTVTSAQKNPTAFYLCASSTFDSASGNTNEQFFGPGTRLTVL.

This rearrangement joins TRBV19 to TRBJ1-2; the D gene is possibly TRBD1 (6 bases). In germline, CDR1 is LNHDA, CDR2 SQIVND (reference sequence). The CDR3 runs 14 residues. Deletions cut 5 bases from V and 13 bases from J, with 23 bases between. CDR3 DNA sequence: TGTGCCAGTAGTCTCCGACAGGAGGTTCAGTCGGCCACCTTC. Residues: CASSLRQEVQSATF.

The sample holds a few counts of this clone. This chain joins TRBV7-3 and TRBJ1-5; a weak D match, TRBD1 (5 bases). V was trimmed by 2 bases and J by 7 bases, leaving 9 bases between them. There are 13 residues in the CDR3. Germline V CDR1 and CDR2: SGHTA, FQGTGA. The CDR3 spells CASSLGAGQPQHF. CDR3 in DNA: TGTGCCAGCAGCTTAGGGGCCGGACAGCCCCAGCATTTT.

The chain recombines TRBV6-1 with TRBJ1-5; D is unresolved. Trimming left V 1 base short and J 0 bases short, with 16 bases between. From germline, CDR1 is MNHNS and CDR2 SASEGT. This CDR3 contains 18 residues. The CDR3 protein is CASSEGLAGYDSNQPQHF. CDR3 in DNA: TGTGCCAGCAGTGAAGGTCTGGCAGGATACGATAGCAATCAGCCCCAGCATTTT.

This clone was seen a single time. This chain connects TRBV18 to TRBJ2-7, with D uncertain. Germline lookup yields CDR1 KGHSH and CDR2 LQKENI. Trimming left V 6 bases short and J 0 bases short, with 6 bases between. The CDR3 covers 12 residues. The CDR3 region has the DNA TGTGCCAGCTCTTCGAGCTCCTACGAGCAGTACGTC. This translates into CASSSSSYEQYV.

This chain joins TRBV19 and TRBJ1-5; a possible D gene is TRBD1 (6 bases). Trimming removed 5 bases at V and 7 bases at J, with 12 bases between. From germline, CDR1 is LNHDA and CDR2 SQIVND (reference sequence). This CDR3 region has 13 residues. The CDR3 DNA sequence: TGTGCCAGTAGTCCGGGGACATACCAGCCCCAGCATTTT. As protein: CASSPGTYQPQHF.

The chain uses TRBV19 and TRBJ1-2; the D is unclear. Trimming stripped 3 bases from V and 4 bases from J, with 9 bases between. CDR1 is LNHDA and CDR2 is SQIVND in the germline V gene (reference sequence). This CDR3 has 13 residues. The CDR3 region has the DNA TGTGCCAGTAGTATGGTAGGGAGCTATGGCTACACCTTC. Protein sequence: CASSMVGSYGYTF.

The chain recombines TRBV10-1 with TRBJ2-7; 9 nucleotides match TRBD1. CDR3 length equals 15 residues. After removal of 6 bases from V and 4 bases from J, the junction contained 10 bases not matched to a gene. Germline CDR1 is WNHNN and CDR2 is SYGVQD (reference sequence). In nucleotides, the CDR3 is TGCGCCAGCAGGAGAGACCGGACAGGGGATTACGAGCAGTACGTC. It codes for CASRRDRTGDYEQYV.

This clone was detected once. V and J are TRBV9 and TRBJ2-1; 12 bases agree with TRBD2. The CDR3 totals 19 residues. Trimming took 0 bases from V and 7 from J; bases not matched to a gene: 14. The germline CDR1 and CDR2 sequences are SGDLS and YYNGEE. The CDR3 sequence: CASSVVGLAGPGGMNEQFF. The CDR3 nucleotides are TGTGCCAGCAGCGTAGTGGGACTAGCGGGCCCCGGGGGGATGAATGAGCAGTTCTTC.

The chain uses TRBV20-1 and TRBJ2-7, with D possibly being TRBD2 (6 bases). The CDR3 has 13 amino acids. Germline CDR1 is DFQATT and CDR2 is SNEGSKA (reference sequence). The V end lost 3 bases, the J end lost 4 bases, and 13 bases lay between the germline ends. The CDR3 sequence is CSASELGGYEQYF. CDR3 DNA: TGCAGTGCTAGTGAACTGGGGGGTTACGAGCAGTACTTC.

The chain recombines TRBV11-2 with TRBJ1-5; TRBD1 matches at 7 bases. The CDR3 covers 15 residues. The germline V gene has CDR1 SGHAT and CDR2 FQNNGV. V trimming: 6 bases; J trimming: 4 bases; junction bases outside the gene matches: 9. CDR3 coding DNA: TGTGCCAGCAGTTCCGGGACAGTGGGAAATCAGCCCCAGCATTTT. Its protein product is CASSSGTVGNQPQHF.

V and J are TRBV27 and TRBJ1-1; TRBD1 is a possible D gene (5 bases). CDR3 length: 15 residues. Per germline, CDR1 MNHEY and CDR2 SMNVEV (reference sequence). The V gene lost 4 bases and the J gene lost 6 bases, with 18 bases spanning the gap. The DNA of the CDR3 is TGTGCCAGCAGTTCCTGGGACGAGCCCGACGCTGAAGCTTTCTTT. It specifies CASSSWDEPDAEAFF.

The chain uses TRBV5-6 and TRBJ2-7, with a tentative D call TRBD2 (6 bases). The CDR3 sequence is 14 residues long. Per germline, CDR1 SGHDT and CDR2 YYEEEE. The ends were cut back, 1 base at V and 7 bases at J, with 15 bases in the middle. CDR3 nucleotide sequence: TGTGCCAGCAGCTTGTTGCGGGGTCGTAAAGAGCAGTACTTC. Translating gives CASSLLRGRKEQYF. Complete variable domain (other parts from reference TRBV5-6 and TRBJ2-7): DAGVTQSPTHLIKTRGQQVTLRCSPKSGHDTVSWYQQALGQGPQFIFQYYEEEERQRGNFPDRFSGHQFPNYSSELNVNALLLGDSALYLCASSLLRGRKEQYFGPGTRLTVT.

This CDR3 reads CASSPGDPSNQPQHF. CDR3 nucleotides: TGCGCCAGCAGCCCGGGGGACCCAAGCAATCAGCCCCAGCATTTT. V and J are TRBV5-1 and TRBJ1-5; a possible D gene is TRBD1 (5 bases). Germline V gene sequence: CDR1 SGHRS, CDR2 YFSETQ. V lost 4 bases and J 1 base, leaving 12 bases between the germline ends. This CDR3 contains 15 residues.

The chain carries TRBV27 and TRBJ2-2, with 9 bases aligning to TRBD2. The CDR3 runs to 18 residues. Germline V gene lookup returns CDR1 MNHEY and CDR2 SMNVEV (reference sequence). The trim removed 2 bases at V and 4 bases at J, leaving 11 bases unmatched. For the CDR3, the DNA is TGTGCCAGCAGTTTAGTTAGCGGGAGCGTGGAGTTCACCGGGGAGCTGTTTTTT. This codes for CASSLVSGSVEFTGELFF.

This clone was seen only a few times. This chain joins TRBV5-4 and TRBJ1-2, with D unclear. From germline, CDR1 is SGHNT and CDR2 YYREEE (reference sequence). The CDR3 extends over 14 amino acids. V was cut by 4 bases and J by 3 bases, with 13 bases left in between. In DNA form, the CDR3 reads TGTGCCAGCAGCCCCATGGGAGTGGACTATGGCTACACCTTC. As protein: CASSPMGVDYGYTF.

The rearrangement uses TRBV10-3 and TRBJ2-5; 8 nucleotides align to TRBD2. The CDR3 is 14 amino acids. V dropped 2 bases and J dropped 5; count of bases not matched to a gene: 4. Germline V gene lookup returns CDR1 ENHRY and CDR2 SYGVKD. Here the CDR3 reads CAISERGGDETQYF. The DNA for the CDR3 is TGTGCCATCAGTGAGCGGGGGGGCGACGAGACCCAGTACTTC.

The chain is built from TRBV4-3 and TRBJ2-2; no definite D call. V was clipped by 0 bases and J by 6 bases, with 5 bases between them. This CDR3 spans 13 amino acids. Germline V lookup: CDR1 LGHNA, CDR2 YSLEER. This chain's CDR3 is CASSQEAAGELFF. For the CDR3, the DNA is TGCGCCAGCAGCCAAGAGGCGGCCGGGGAGCTGTTTTTT.

Here the CDR3 reads CASTGDRISYEQYV. In DNA, the CDR3 is TGTGCCAGCACAGGGGACAGAATTTCCTACGAGCAGTACGTC. The chain combines TRBV6-5 with TRBJ2-7, with 7 bases aligning to TRBD1. V dropped 7 bases and J dropped 1; count of bases not matched to a gene: 7. Germline lookup yields CDR1 MNHEY and CDR2 SVGAGI. CDR3 length: 14 residues.

The chain combines TRBV7-9 with TRBJ1-2, with D perhaps matching TRBD1 (6 bases). The V gene lost 1 base and the J gene lost 3 bases, with 9 bases spanning the gap. The CDR3 contains 14 residues. Germline V CDR1 and CDR2: SEHNR, FQNEAQ (reference sequence). The CDR3 sequence: CASSLEGVYYGYTF. DNA for the CDR3: TGTGCCAGCAGCTTAGAGGGGGTATACTATGGCTACACCTTC.

The J gene is TRBJ2-2, the V gene TRBV6-6; D unresolved. The germline gives CDR1 MNHNY, CDR2 SVGAGI (reference sequence). V lost 2 bases, J lost 11 bases, and 9 bases lay in between. The CDR3 is 12 amino acids. The CDR3 coding sequence is TGTGCCAGCAGTTACCCCGAATCCGAGCTGTTTTTT. Translation gives CASSYPESELFF.

This clone was picked up one time. The chain is built from TRBV6-5 and TRBJ2-4; D is unresolved. Germline V gives CDR1 MNHEY, CDR2 SVGAGI. The CDR3 runs to 14 residues. Between the trimmed V and J ends, which lost 5 bases and 4 bases, there was a span of 12 bases. The CDR3 coding sequence is TGTGCCAGCAGTCCCTTCGCAAGTAAAAACATTCAGTACTTC. Translation: CASSPFASKNIQYF.

This clone is termed medium-sized. The V and J genes are TRBV6-5 and TRBJ1-1; perhaps TRBD1 as D (6 bases). The CDR3 spans 13 residues. The germline V and J ends were trimmed by 2 bases and 10 bases, with 14 bases remaining between them. Per germline, CDR1 MNHEY and CDR2 SVGAGI. CDR3 amino acids: CASSYQGIGVAFF. The DNA of the CDR3 is TGTGCCAGCAGTTACCAGGGGATCGGCGTAGCTTTCTTT.

The chain joins TRBV7-3 to TRBJ1-1; TRBD1 aligns across 9 bases. V shed 4 bases and J 5 bases; nucleotides not matched to a gene: 2. This CDR3 has 13 residues. Germline CDR1 reads SGHTA; CDR2 reads FQGTGA. In DNA, the CDR3 is TGTGCCAGCAGCTCGGACAGGGGAACTGAAGCTTTCTTT. Translating it yields CASSSDRGTEAFF.